Listed below are T cell receptor beta chains from one sample, sequenced in a study of blood T cell repertoires in COVID-19. TCRdb's table, derived via immunoSEQ multiplex PCR, lists solely in-frame clones and lacks some. Found here are fewer than 250,000 clones, 85% to 90% of them singletons; the top ten hold around a tenth. Sequenced sample: peripheral blood. The receptors shown here come from a middle-aged man with COVID-19, enrolled during active disease. Both conserved end residues are part of each CDR3. The D gene is left open where the match is weak. Size is stated for part of the rows, as once, few or many counts, or as a class when the clone is expanded.

>TRBV9|TRBD2|TRBJ2-7|once
TGTGCCAGCAGCGTAGCGGCTAGCGGGGCCCCCTACGAGCAGTACTTC
CASSVAASGAPYEQYF
>TRBV12-3/TRBV12-4|NA|TRBJ1-5|few
TGTGCCAGCAGTTACGCGATGAATCAGCCCCAGCATTTT
CASSYAMNQPQHF
>TRBV24-1|TRBD1|TRBJ1-5|NA
TGTGCCACCAGTGACCCCTCGACAGGGGACCATCAGCCCCAGCATTTT
CATSDPSTGDHQPQHF
>TRBV18|NA|TRBJ2-4|NA
TGTGCCAGCTCACCAGGTCAGGGGCACCTTGGAAACATTCAGTACTTC
CASSPGQGHLGNIQYF
>TRBV7-2|NA|TRBJ2-3|NA
TGTGCCAGCAGCCCCGACTCAGATACGCAGTATTTT
CASSPDSDTQYF
>TRBV6-5|NA|TRBJ1-2|NA
TGTGCCAGCAGTTACCTGGCCGGGAACTATGGCTACACCTTC
CASSYLAGNYGYTF
>TRBV6-5|NA|TRBJ1-3|NA
TGTGCCAGCAGCTCCGGGATTATCTCTGGAAACACCATATATTTT
CASSSGIISGNTIYF
>TRBV27|TRBD1|TRBJ2-7|few
TGTGCCAGTGGGACAGGCGCCTACGAGCAGTACTTC
CASGTGAYEQYF
>TRBV11-1|NA|TRBJ1-2|NA
TGTGCCAGCAGCTTAGCAGGAGGGGTCGATGGCTACACCTTC
CASSLAGGVDGYTF
>TRBV9|TRBD1|TRBJ1-5|NA
TGTGCCAGCAGCGCGACAGGGACGGATCAGCCCCAGCATTTT
CASSATGTDQPQHF
>TRBV6-6|NA|TRBJ2-1|NA
TGTGCCAGCCGGCGGACAGTGAGCTACAATGAGCAGTTCTTC
CASRRTVSYNEQFF
>TRBV2|NA|TRBJ1-5|once
TGTGCCAGCAGTGAAGCTAGAGGGAGGCAACAGCCCCAGCATTTT
CASSEARGRQQPQHF
>TRBV6-1|TRBD1|TRBJ2-7|NA
TGTGCCAGCAGTGAAGTTGGACAGGGGTACGAGCAGTACTTC
CASSEVGQGYEQYF
>TRBV5-5|NA|TRBJ1-1|once
TGTGCCAGCAGCTTGGTTCCCGGTCAGAACACTGAAGCTTTCTTT
CASSLVPGQNTEAFF
>TRBV5-1|NA|TRBJ1-5|NA
TGCGCCAGCAGCTTGGACATTAATAGCAATCAGCCCCAGCATTTT
CASSLDINSNQPQHF
>TRBV19|NA|TRBJ2-7|NA
TGTGCCAGTAGTCTCCGGGACACGGCCTACGAGCAGTACTTC
CASSLRDTAYEQYF
>TRBV30|TRBD1|TRBJ2-7|NA
TGTGCCTGGAGTGTCGGGACAGGGACAGGAGAGCAGTACTTC
CAWSVGTGTGEQYF
>TRBV18|NA|TRBJ1-2|NA
TGTGCCAGCTCACCAGGGGCTAGGGCGAGTGTCTATGGCTACACCTTC
CASSPGARASVYGYTF
>TRBV6-5|TRBD1|TRBJ2-7|NA
TGTGCCAGCAGTCCGGACAGGGGCTCTTCCTACGAGCAGTACTTC
CASSPDRGSSYEQYF
>TRBV3-1/TRBV3-2|NA|TRBJ1-5|NA
TGTGCCAGCAGCCAGGGCAAATTTCAGCCCCAGCATTTT
CASSQGKFQPQHF
>TRBV28|NA|TRBJ2-7|NA
TGTGCCAGCAGTTTAAGGAGGGGTCGATCCTACGAGCAGTACTTC
CASSLRRGRSYEQYF
>TRBV21-1|NA|TRBJ2-7|NA
TGTGCCAGCAGCAAGGGAGGGATTTACGAGCAGTACTTC
CASSKGGIYEQYF
>TRBV19|TRBD1|TRBJ1-1|NA
TGTGCCAGTAGTATATCAGGGGGCGACGAAGCTTTCTTT
CASSISGGDEAFF
>TRBV7-8|NA|TRBJ1-2|NA
TGTGCCAGCAGCTTACGGGGGATAGCCCTATATGGCTACACCTTC
CASSLRGIALYGYTF
>TRBV30|TRBD2|TRBJ2-1|NA
TGTGCCTGGAGTCATAGCGGGGGGGGTGGTGAGCAGTTCTTC
CAWSHSGGGGEQFF
>TRBV29-1|TRBD2|TRBJ2-7|NA
TGCAGCGCTATAGCGGGAGGCCGGTACTCCTACGAGCAGTACTTC
CSAIAGGRYSYEQYF
>TRBV24-1|NA|TRBJ1-4|once
TGTGCCACCCGTACAGGGTCAGGTAATGAAAAACTGTTTTTT
CATRTGSGNEKLFF
>TRBV28|NA|TRBJ2-3|NA
TGTGCCAGCAGCTCAGGGGCGAGCACAGATACGCAGTATTTT
CASSSGASTDTQYF
>TRBV2|TRBD2|TRBJ2-5|NA
TGTGCCAGCACCCAGACTAGCGGGAACCAAGAGACCCAGTACTTC
CASTQTSGNQETQYF
>TRBV6-2/TRBV6-3|TRBD1|TRBJ1-5|once
TGTGCCAGCAGTTCGGTCAGGGGGCTTGGCAGTCAGCCCCAGCATTTT
CASSSVRGLGSQPQHF
>TRBV9|NA|TRBJ1-5|NA
TGTGCCAGCAGCGTAGATGGGAGACAGCCCCAGCATTTT
CASSVDGRQPQHF
>TRBV27|NA|TRBJ2-1|NA
TGTGCCAGCAGGGCCTCCATCCGAGGGAATGAGCAGTTCTTC
CASRASIRGNEQFF
>TRBV5-1|TRBD1|TRBJ1-1|NA
TGCGCCAGCAGCTCCGTACAGGGGTTGAACACTGAAGCTTTCTTT
CASSSVQGLNTEAFF
>TRBV5-4|NA|TRBJ2-7|NA
TGTGCCAGCAGCTCGGACCCCTGGAGCGGTAGCTCCTACGAGCAGTACTTC
CASSSDPWSGSSYEQYF
>TRBV5-8|NA|TRBJ1-2|NA
TGTGCCAGCAGTCTCGGACTCAGGAATGGCTACACCTTC
CASSLGLRNGYTF
>TRBV5-6|TRBD1|TRBJ2-3|NA
TGTGCCAGCAGCTTGGTGGGGGGACAGGGACTCACAGATACGCAGTATTTT
CASSLVGGQGLTDTQYF
>TRBV5-1|NA|TRBJ2-5|NA
TGCGCCAGCAGACATATAGGCAGGGGCCTGGTTTTGGAGACCCAGTACTTC
CASRHIGRGLVLETQYF
>TRBV2|TRBD2|TRBJ2-3|NA
TGTGCCAGCAGTGGGGGGGGTCCCCTGGCAGATACGCAGTATTTT
CASSGGGPLADTQYF
>TRBV27|NA|TRBJ1-5|NA
TGTGCCAGCAGTTGGAGGAAGGATCAGCCCCAGCATTTT
CASSWRKDQPQHF
>TRBV6-8|TRBD2|TRBJ2-2|NA
TGTGCCAGCAAGGGCGGGAGGGCCAAAAATTACGGGGAGCTGTTTTTT
CASKGGRAKNYGELFF
>TRBV7-2|NA|TRBJ2-2|NA
TGTGCCAGCAGCTTCCAGGAAAACACCGGGGAGCTGTTTTTT
CASSFQENTGELFF
>TRBV5-4|NA|TRBJ2-1|NA
TGTGCCAGCAGCCTGAAAGCGCGCAATGAGCAGTTCTTC
CASSLKARNEQFF
>TRBV6-4|NA|TRBJ1-2|NA
TGTGCCAGCAGTGTTGAGGGCGTGGGTTATGGCTACACCTTC
CASSVEGVGYGYTF
>TRBV5-1|TRBD1|TRBJ2-7|NA
TGCGCCAGCAGCGCCGGGACAGGGGGCACCCCCTCCTACGAGCAGTACTTC
CASSAGTGGTPSYEQYF
>TRBV28|NA|TRBJ1-5|NA
TGTGCCACGCGGGAGTTGATAACCCAGCATTTT
CATRELITQHF
>TRBV7-9|NA|TRBJ2-7|NA
TGTGCCAGCAGCTTAGAACAGGGTCTCAGCCGCTACGAGCAGTACTTC
CASSLEQGLSRYEQYF
>TRBV27|TRBD2|TRBJ2-7|NA
TGTGCCAGCAGTCTTGGACTAGCGGGAGTAGAGTACTTC
CASSLGLAGVEYF
>TRBV13|TRBD2|TRBJ2-1|few
TGTGCCAGCAGCTTAAGGTTATTAGCGGGTTACAATGAGCAGTTCTTC
CASSLRLLAGYNEQFF
>TRBV30|NA|TRBJ2-3|NA
TGTGCCTGGAGTGCCGGGACACCTAGCACAGATACGCAGTATTTT
CAWSAGTPSTDTQYF
>TRBV27|NA|TRBJ1-2|NA
TGTGCCAGCAGTCCGTCAGGGTTATCGGGTGGCTACACCTTC
CASSPSGLSGGYTF
>TRBV6-5|NA|TRBJ1-1|NA
TGTGCCAGCTCAGGGGCAGGGAACACTGAAGCTTTCTTT
CASSGAGNTEAFF
>TRBV30|TRBD2|TRBJ2-3|NA
TGTGCCTGGAGTCCGGGCGGGGGGGGTACAGATACGCAGTATTTT
CAWSPGGGGTDTQYF
>TRBV19|TRBD1|TRBJ1-2|NA
TGTGCCAGTAGCCATAGGGGGACAGCGGGAGACTACACCTTC
CASSHRGTAGDYTF
>TRBV5-1|NA|TRBJ1-5|few
TGCGCCAGCAGTTTGGGGGGAGAGGGTCAGCCCCAGCATTTT
CASSLGGEGQPQHF